One and the same sample provided the 5 T cell receptor beta chains below, sequenced in a study of blood T cell repertoires in COVID-19. The method was immunoSEQ multiplex PCR; TCRdb's version includes in-frame clones alone and lacks a portion of them. The sample carries some 140,000 clones, roughly 84% recorded once. Specimen: peripheral blood. All receptors derive from a man aged 60 to 75 with acute or convalescent COVID-19.

The V and J genes are TRBV19 and TRBJ2-7; 8 bases map to TRBD1. Germline assignment: CDR1 LNHDA and CDR2 SQIVND (reference sequence). The CDR3 extends over 15 amino acids. V shed 0 bases and J 2 bases; nucleotides not matched to a gene: 3. CDR3 DNA sequence: TGTGCCAGTAGTATAGACGGGACAGGAGCCTACGAGCAGTACTTC. It encodes CASSIDGTGAYEQYF.

The chain employs TRBV24-1 and TRBJ1-6, with 8 bases that match TRBD1. V was clipped by 3 bases and J by 7 bases; unmatched bases: 7. Germline V CDR1 and CDR2: KGHDR, SFDVKD. The CDR3 covers 16 residues. CDR3 in amino acids: CATSDPTGEYNSPLHF. The CDR3 DNA reads as TGTGCCACCAGTGATCCGACAGGGGAGTACAATTCACCCCTCCACTTT.

The rearrangement links TRBV12-3 or TRBV12-4 to TRBJ2-7; D is possibly TRBD1 (5 bases). CDR3 length equals 13 residues. Trimming took 4 bases from V and 3 from J, leaving 10 bases between them. This chain's CDR3 is CASSSPTGYEQYF. In DNA form, the CDR3 reads TGTGCCAGCAGTTCCCCCACAGGCTACGAGCAGTACTTC.

This chain connects TRBV5-1 to TRBJ2-3; tentative D call: TRBD1 (6 bases). This CDR3 comprises 15 residues. Between the trimmed V and J ends, which lost 5 bases and 2 bases, there was a span of 15 bases. Germline V gene data show CDR1 as SGHRS and CDR2 as YFSETQ. The CDR3 DNA reads as TGCGCCAGCAGGGATAGGGGGTATTCCACAGATACGCAGTATTTT. Encoded protein: CASRDRGYSTDTQYF.

The rearrangement uses TRBV12-5 and TRBJ2-5; tentative D call: TRBD1 (5 bases). The V and J ends lost 0 bases and 4 bases respectively, with 18 bases between them. CDR1 is LGHNT, CDR2 FRNRAP, per germline. This CDR3 spans 17 amino acids. The CDR3 DNA reads as TGTGCTAGTGGTTTGGTACAAAGGGGTGGGTTGGCAGAGACCCAGTACTTC. It yields the protein CASGLVQRGGLAETQYF.